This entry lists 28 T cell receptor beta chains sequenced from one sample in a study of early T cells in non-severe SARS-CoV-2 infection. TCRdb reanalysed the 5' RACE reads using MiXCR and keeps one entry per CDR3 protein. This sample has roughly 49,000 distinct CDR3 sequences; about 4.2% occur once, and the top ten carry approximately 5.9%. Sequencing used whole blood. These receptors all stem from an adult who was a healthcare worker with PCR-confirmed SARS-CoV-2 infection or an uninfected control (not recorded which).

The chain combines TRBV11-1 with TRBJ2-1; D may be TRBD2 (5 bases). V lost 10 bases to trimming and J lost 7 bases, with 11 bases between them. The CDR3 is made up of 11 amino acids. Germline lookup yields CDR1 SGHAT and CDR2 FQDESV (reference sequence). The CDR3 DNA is TGTGCCATTTCCCGGAGGAATGAGCAGTTCTTC. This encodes CAISRRNEQFF.

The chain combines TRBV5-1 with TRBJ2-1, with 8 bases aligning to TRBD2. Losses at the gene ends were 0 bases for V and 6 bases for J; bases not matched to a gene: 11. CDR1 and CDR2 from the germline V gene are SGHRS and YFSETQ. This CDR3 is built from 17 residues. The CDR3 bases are TGCGCCAGCAGCTTGGCCCGTCGGACTAGCTTTTCCAATGAGCAGTTCTTC. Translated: CASSLARRTSFSNEQFF.

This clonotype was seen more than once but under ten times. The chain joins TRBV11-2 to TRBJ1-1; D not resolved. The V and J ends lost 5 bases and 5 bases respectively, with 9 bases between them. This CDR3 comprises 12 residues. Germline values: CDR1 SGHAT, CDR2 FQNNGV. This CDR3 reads CASSVKRTEAFF. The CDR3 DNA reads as TGTGCCAGCAGCGTCAAGAGGACTGAAGCTTTCTTT.

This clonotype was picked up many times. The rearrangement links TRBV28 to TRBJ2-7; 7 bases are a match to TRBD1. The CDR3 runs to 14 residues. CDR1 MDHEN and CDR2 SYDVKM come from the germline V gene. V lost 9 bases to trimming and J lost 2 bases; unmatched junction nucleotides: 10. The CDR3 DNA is TGTGCCAGTAAACCGGGACAGACCACCTACGAGCAGTACTTC. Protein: CASKPGQTTYEQYF.

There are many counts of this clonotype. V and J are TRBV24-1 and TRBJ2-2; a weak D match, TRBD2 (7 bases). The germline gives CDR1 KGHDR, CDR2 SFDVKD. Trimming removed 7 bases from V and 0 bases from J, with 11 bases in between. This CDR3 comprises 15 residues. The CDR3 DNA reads TGTGCCACCAGCCGGGGGGCGGCGAACACCGGGGAGCTGTTTTTT. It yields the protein CATSRGAANTGELFF.

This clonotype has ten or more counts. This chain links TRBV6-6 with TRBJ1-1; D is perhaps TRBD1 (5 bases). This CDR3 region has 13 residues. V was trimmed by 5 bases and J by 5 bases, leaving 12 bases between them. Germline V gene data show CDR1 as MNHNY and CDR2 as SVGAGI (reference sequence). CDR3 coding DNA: TGTGCCAGCAGTAGAGGGGTTGAAACTGAAGCTTTCTTT. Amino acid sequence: CASSRGVETEAFF.

The CDR3 loop is CSADPTSGRRSYEQYF. CDR3 sequence (DNA): TGCAGTGCCGACCCCACTAGCGGGAGGCGTTCCTACGAGCAGTACTTC. The V and J genes are TRBV20-1 and TRBJ2-7, with TRBD2 matching 12 bases. Germline loops: CDR1 DFQATT, CDR2 SNEGSKA (reference sequence). The CDR3 runs to 16 residues. The V segment lost 6 bases and the J segment 1 base; nucleotides outside the gene matches: 10.

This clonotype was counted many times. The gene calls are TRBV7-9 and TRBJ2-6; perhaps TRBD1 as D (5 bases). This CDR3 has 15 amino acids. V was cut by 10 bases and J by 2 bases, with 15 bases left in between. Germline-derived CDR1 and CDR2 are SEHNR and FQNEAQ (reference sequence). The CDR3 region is CATQTAWPGANVLTF. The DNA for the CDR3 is TGTGCCACCCAGACAGCCTGGCCTGGGGCCAACGTCCTGACTTTC.

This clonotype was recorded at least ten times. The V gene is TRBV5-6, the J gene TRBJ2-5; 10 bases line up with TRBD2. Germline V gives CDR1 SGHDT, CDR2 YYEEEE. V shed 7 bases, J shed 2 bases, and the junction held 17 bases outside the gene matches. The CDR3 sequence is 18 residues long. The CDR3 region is CASLRAGTSVRRQETQYF. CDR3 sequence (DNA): TGTGCCAGCCTCAGAGCCGGGACTAGCGTCCGGAGGCAAGAGACCCAGTACTTC.

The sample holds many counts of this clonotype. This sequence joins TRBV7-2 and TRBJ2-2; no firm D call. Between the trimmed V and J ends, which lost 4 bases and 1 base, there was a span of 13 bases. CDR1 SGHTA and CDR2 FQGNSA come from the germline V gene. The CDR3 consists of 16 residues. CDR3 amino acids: CASSSSVSMNTGELFF. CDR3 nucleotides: TGTGCCAGCAGCTCTTCTGTGAGCATGAACACCGGGGAGCTGTTTTTT.

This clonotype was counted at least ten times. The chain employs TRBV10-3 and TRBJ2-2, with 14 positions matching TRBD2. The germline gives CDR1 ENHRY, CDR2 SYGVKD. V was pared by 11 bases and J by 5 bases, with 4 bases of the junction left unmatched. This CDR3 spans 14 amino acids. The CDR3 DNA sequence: TGTGCCCATGGGACTAGCGGGGGTACCGGGGAGCTGTTTTTT. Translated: CAHGTSGGTGELFF.

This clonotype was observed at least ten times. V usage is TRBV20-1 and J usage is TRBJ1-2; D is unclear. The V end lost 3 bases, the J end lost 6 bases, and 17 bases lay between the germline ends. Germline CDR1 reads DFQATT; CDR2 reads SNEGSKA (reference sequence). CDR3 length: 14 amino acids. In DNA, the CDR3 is TGCAGTGCTAGCGGGAAGTCAGTCGACCATGGCTACACCTTC. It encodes CSASGKSVDHGYTF.

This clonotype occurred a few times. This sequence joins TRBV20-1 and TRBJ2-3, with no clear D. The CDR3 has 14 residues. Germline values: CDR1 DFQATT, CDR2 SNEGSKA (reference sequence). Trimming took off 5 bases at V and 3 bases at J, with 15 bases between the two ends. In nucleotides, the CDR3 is TGCAGTGCTCAAATTGGTATGATGACAGATACGCAGTATTTT. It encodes CSAQIGMMTDTQYF.

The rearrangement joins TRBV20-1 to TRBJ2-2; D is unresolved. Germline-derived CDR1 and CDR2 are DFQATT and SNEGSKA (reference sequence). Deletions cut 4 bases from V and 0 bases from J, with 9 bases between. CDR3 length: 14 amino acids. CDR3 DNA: TGCAGTGCTATCTATAACCCGAACACCGGGGAGCTGTTTTTT. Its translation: CSAIYNPNTGELFF.

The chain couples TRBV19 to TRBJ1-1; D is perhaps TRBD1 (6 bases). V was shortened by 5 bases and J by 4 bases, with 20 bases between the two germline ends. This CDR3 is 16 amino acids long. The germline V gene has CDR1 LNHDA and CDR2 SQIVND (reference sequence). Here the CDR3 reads CASSPFRQTGGTEAFF. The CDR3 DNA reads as TGTGCCAGTAGTCCTTTTCGCCAGACAGGCGGCACTGAAGCTTTCTTT.

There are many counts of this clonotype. The CDR3 DNA reads as TGCGCCAGCAGCTCAACTGGACAGACAGACAGCACAGATACGCAGTATTTT. Protein sequence: CASSSTGQTDSTDTQYF. The chain recombines TRBV5-1 with TRBJ2-3; possible D gene TRBD1, 6 bases. The germline CDR1 and CDR2 sequences are SGHRS and YFSETQ. This CDR3 has 17 amino acids. Trimming took 3 bases from V and 0 from J, leaving 17 bases between them.

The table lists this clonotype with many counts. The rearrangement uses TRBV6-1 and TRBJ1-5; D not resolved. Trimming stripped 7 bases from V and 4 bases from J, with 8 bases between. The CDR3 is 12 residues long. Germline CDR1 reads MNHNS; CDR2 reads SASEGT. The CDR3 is CASTLTNQPQHF. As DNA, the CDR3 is TGTGCCAGCACTCTCACGAATCAGCCCCAGCATTTT.

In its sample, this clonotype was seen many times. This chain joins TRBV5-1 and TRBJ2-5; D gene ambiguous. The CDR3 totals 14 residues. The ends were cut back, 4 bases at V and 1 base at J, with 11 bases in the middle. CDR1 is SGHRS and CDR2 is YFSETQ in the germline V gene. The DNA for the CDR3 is TGCGCCAGCAGCCTTGACTTACTCCAAGAGACCCAGTACTTC. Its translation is CASSLDLLQETQYF.

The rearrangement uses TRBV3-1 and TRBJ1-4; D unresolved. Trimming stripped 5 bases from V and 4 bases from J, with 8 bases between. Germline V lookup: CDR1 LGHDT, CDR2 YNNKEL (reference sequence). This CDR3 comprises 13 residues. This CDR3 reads CASSRRGNEKLFF. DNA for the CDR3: TGTGCCAGCAGCAGGCGGGGTAATGAAAAACTGTTTTTT.

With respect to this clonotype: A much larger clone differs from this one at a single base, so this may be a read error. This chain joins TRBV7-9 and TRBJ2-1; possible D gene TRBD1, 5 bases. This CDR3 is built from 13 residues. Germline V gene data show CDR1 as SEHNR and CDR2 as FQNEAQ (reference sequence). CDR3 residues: CASRTNRGNVQFF. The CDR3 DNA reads TGTGCCAGCAGAACAAATAGGGGAAATGTGCAGTTCTTC.

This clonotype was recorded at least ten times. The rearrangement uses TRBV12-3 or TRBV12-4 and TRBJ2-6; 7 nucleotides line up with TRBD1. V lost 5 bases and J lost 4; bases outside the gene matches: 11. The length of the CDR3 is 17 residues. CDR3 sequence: CASSRTLQGSGANVLTF. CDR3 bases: TGTGCCAGCAGTCGGACGTTACAGGGGTCCGGGGCCAACGTCCTGACTTTC.

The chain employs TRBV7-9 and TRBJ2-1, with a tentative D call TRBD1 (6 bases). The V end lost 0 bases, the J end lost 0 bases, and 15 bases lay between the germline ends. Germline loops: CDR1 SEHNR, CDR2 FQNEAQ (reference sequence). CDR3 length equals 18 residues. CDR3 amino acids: CASSLAGGSLSSYNEQFF. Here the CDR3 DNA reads TGTGCCAGCAGCTTAGCTGGGGGCTCCTTGAGCTCCTACAATGAGCAGTTCTTC.

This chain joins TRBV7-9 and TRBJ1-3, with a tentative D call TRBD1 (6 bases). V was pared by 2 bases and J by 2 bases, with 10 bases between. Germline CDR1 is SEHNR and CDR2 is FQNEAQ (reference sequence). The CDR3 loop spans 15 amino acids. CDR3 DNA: TGTGCCAGCAGCTTATTACAGGGTGCTGGAAACACCATATATTTT. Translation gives CASSLLQGAGNTIYF.

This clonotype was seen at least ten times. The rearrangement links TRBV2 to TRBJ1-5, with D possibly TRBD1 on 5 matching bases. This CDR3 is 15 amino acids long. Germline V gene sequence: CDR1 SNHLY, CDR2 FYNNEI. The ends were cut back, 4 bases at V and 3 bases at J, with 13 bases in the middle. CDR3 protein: CASSGQMGPNQPQHF. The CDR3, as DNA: TGTGCCAGCAGTGGGCAAATGGGGCCCAATCAGCCCCAGCATTTT.

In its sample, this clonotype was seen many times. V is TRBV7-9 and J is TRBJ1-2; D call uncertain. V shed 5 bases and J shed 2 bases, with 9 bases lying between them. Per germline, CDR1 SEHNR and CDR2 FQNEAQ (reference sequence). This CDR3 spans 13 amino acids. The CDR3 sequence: CASSPRINYGYTF. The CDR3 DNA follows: TGTGCCAGCAGCCCTAGGATAAACTATGGCTACACCTTC.

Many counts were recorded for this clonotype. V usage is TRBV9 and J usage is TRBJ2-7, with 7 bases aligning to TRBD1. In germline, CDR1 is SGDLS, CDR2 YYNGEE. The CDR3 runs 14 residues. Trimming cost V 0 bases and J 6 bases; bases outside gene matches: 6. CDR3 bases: TGTGCCAGCAGCGTAGGCGACAGGGTCTCCGAGCAGTACTTC. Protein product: CASSVGDRVSEQYF. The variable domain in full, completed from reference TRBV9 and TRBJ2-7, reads DSGVTQTPKHLITATGQRVTLRCSPRSGDLSVYWYQQSLDQGLQFLIQYYNGEERAKGNILERFSAQQFPDLHSELNLSSLELGDSALYFCASSVGDRVSEQYFGPGTRLTVT.

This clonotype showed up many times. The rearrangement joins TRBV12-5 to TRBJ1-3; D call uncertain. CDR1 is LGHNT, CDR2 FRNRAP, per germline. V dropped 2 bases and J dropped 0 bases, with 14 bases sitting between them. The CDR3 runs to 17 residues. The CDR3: CASGLPREGFSGNTIYF. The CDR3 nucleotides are TGTGCTAGTGGTTTGCCACGGGAGGGATTCTCTGGAAACACCATATATTTT.

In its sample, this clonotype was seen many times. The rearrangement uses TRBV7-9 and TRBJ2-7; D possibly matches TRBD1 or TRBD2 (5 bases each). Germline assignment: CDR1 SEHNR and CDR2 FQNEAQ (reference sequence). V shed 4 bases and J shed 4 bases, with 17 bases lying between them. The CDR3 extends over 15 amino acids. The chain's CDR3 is CASSSGTDATYEQYF. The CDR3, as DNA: TGTGCCAGCAGCTCAGGGACGGACGCAACGTACGAGCAGTACTTC.